A single sample gave rise to the 21 T cell receptor beta chains below, sequenced in a study of control samples from healthy donors and cancer patients. Assay: immunoSEQ multiplex PCR; the TCRdb copy retains only in-frame clones and omits some. The profile covers 61,000 or so clones, with around 87% appearing a single time and 5.5% to 7% taken by the ten largest. Material: PBMCs. The receptors were gathered from a man aged 55-75 years with colorectal cancer.

The V gene is TRBV14, the J gene TRBJ2-7; TRBD2 matches at 12 bases. The CDR3 has 16 amino acids. The germline V gene encodes CDR1 SGHDN and CDR2 FVKESK. V lost 4 bases to trimming and J lost 2 bases; unmatched junction nucleotides: 6. The CDR3 protein is CASSPRTSGAAYEQYF. Here the CDR3 DNA reads TGTGCCAGCAGCCCCCGGACTAGCGGGGCCGCCTACGAGCAGTACTTC. Combining the CDR3 with reference TRBV14 and TRBJ2-7 gives the whole variable domain EAGVTQFPSHSVIEKGQTVTLRCDPISGHDNLYWYRRVMGKEIKFLLHFVKESKQDESGMPNNRFLAERTGGTYSTLKVQPAELEDSGVYFCASSPRTSGAAYEQYFGPGTRLTVT.

The J gene is TRBJ2-3, the V gene TRBV9; D ambiguous. CDR1 and CDR2 from the germline V gene are SGDLS and YYNGEE. V shed 4 bases and J shed 2 bases, with 14 bases lying between them. The CDR3 loop spans 15 amino acids. The CDR3 sequence is CASSPNFGTTDTQYF. Written as DNA, the CDR3 is TGTGCCAGCAGCCCGAATTTTGGAACCACAGATACGCAGTATTTT.

This chain links TRBV2 with TRBJ2-7; a weak D match, TRBD2 (6 bases). The CDR3 contains 12 residues. Germline V gene data show CDR1 as SNHLY and CDR2 as FYNNEI. Trimming took off 3 bases at V and 9 bases at J, with 12 bases between the two ends. The CDR3 bases are TGTGCCAGCAGTGAGGAGGGTTTTACGCAGTACTTC. It specifies CASSEEGFTQYF.

This chain's CDR3 is CASSQDHSGGLYNEQFF. The CDR3 DNA reads as TGTGCCAGCAGCCAAGACCATAGCGGGGGCCTGTACAATGAGCAGTTCTTC. This chain connects TRBV3-1 (or the pseudogene TRBV3-2) to TRBJ2-1; the match to TRBD2 covers 9 bases. The germline V gene has CDR1 LGHDT and CDR2 YNNKEL (reference sequence). The CDR3 totals 17 residues. Trimming took 0 bases from V and 4 from J; bases not matched to a gene: 7.

V usage is TRBV6-2 or TRBV6-3 and J usage is TRBJ1-5; D may be TRBD1 (6 bases). This CDR3 has 16 residues. CDR1 and CDR2 (germline): MNHEY, SVGEGT. Trimming pared 5 bases from V and 7 bases from J, leaving 21 bases between. Here the CDR3 reads CASSPLQGFGEQPQHF. The CDR3 nucleotides are TGTGCCAGCAGTCCCCTCCAGGGGTTTGGGGAGCAGCCCCAGCATTTT.

This rearrangement joins TRBV9 to TRBJ2-5; D remains unclear. Germline V gene lookup returns CDR1 SGDLS and CDR2 YYNGEE. The CDR3 has 13 amino acids. Trimming shortened V by 4 bases and J by 1 base, and 8 bases separated the two germline ends. The CDR3 region is CASSPSAQETQYF. CDR3 coding DNA: TGTGCCAGCAGCCCCAGTGCCCAAGAGACCCAGTACTTC.

The chain has TRBV30 and TRBJ2-1; the match to TRBD2 covers 9 bases. Trimming at V came to 1 base and at J to 6 bases, leaving 7 bases not matched to a gene. CDR3 length equals 15 residues. Germline lookup yields CDR1 GTSNPN and CDR2 SVGIG (reference sequence). The CDR3 loop reads CAWSALGLASNEQFF. The CDR3 DNA sequence: TGTGCCTGGAGTGCCCTCGGACTAGCGTCCAATGAGCAGTTCTTC. The full variable domain, completed using reference TRBV30 and TRBJ2-1, is SQTIHQWPATLVQPVGSPLSLECTVEGTSNPNLYWYRQAAGRGLQLLFYSVGIGQISSEVPQNLSASRPQDRQFILSSKKLLLSDSGFYLCAWSALGLASNEQFFGPGTRLTVL.

This rearrangement joins TRBV6-5 to TRBJ1-2; D gene uncertain. V lost 8 bases, J lost 7 bases, and 17 bases lay in between. CDR3 size: 13 residues. Germline V lookup: CDR1 MNHEY, CDR2 SVGAGI. The CDR3 DNA is TGTGCCAGCCGACCACGGGCAGGAAGTGGCTACACCTTC. It codes for CASRPRAGSGYTF.

This clone showed up just once. The J gene is TRBJ1-3, the V gene TRBV7-6; D gene unclear. With 0 bases removed from V and 0 bases from J, the gap between germline ends came to 12 bases. CDR3 size: 17 residues. Germline V gene data show CDR1 as SGHVS and CDR2 as FNYEAQ. The CDR3, as DNA: TGTGCCAGCAGCTTAGCCCTAGACCGCCTCTCTGGAAACACCATATATTTT. This gives the protein CASSLALDRLSGNTIYF.

In nucleotides, the CDR3 is TGCGCCAGCAGCTTGTCGGGGTTCACAGATACGCAGTATTTT. Translation: CASSLSGFTDTQYF. This chain joins TRBV5-1 and TRBJ2-3; tentative D call: TRBD2 (5 bases). Between the trimmed V and J ends, which lost 1 base and 2 bases, there was a span of 8 bases. This CDR3 comprises 14 residues. Germline CDR1 is SGHRS and CDR2 is YFSETQ.

This chain links TRBV21-1 with TRBJ1-3; no check of the table's D call, TRBD1, against the DNA was made. TRBV21-1 is classified as a pseudogene. This CDR3 is 13 amino acids long. CDR3 sequence reads: CASDRVSGNTIYF. The CDR3 DNA sequence: TGTGCCAGCGACAGGGTATCTGGAAACACCATATATTTT.

Here the CDR3 DNA reads TGCGCCAGCACCCTCCGACAGGGTCTTTCCGAGCAGTACTTC. It codes for CASTLRQGLSEQYF. The rearrangement links TRBV5-1 to TRBJ2-7, with 7 bases identical to TRBD1. The length of the CDR3 is 14 residues. Germline values: CDR1 SGHRS, CDR2 YFSETQ. V shed 6 bases and J 6 bases; nucleotides not matched to a gene: 12.

This chain links TRBV6-5 with TRBJ1-1; 8 bases line up with TRBD1. V trimming: 6 bases; J trimming: 1 base; junction bases outside the gene matches: 1. The germline V gene has CDR1 MNHEY and CDR2 SVGAGI. This CDR3 has 13 amino acids. The CDR3 spells CASRQGGNTEAFF. The DNA for the CDR3 is TGTGCCAGCAGACAGGGGGGGAACACTGAAGCTTTCTTT.

This chain joins TRBV18 and TRBJ1-1; the D is unclear. CDR3 length: 11 residues. Per germline, CDR1 KGHSH and CDR2 LQKENI. V was pared by 2 bases and J by 6 bases, with 4 bases between. CDR3 protein: CASSPRAEAFF. The DNA of the CDR3 is TGTGCCAGCTCACCAAGAGCTGAAGCTTTCTTT.

The chain joins TRBV11-3 to TRBJ1-6; D gene unclear. V lost 3 bases and J lost 0, with 3 bases in between. Germline V gene lookup returns CDR1 SGHNT and CDR2 YENEEA. The CDR3 has 14 amino acids. CDR3 sequence: CASSFGSYNSPLHF. The CDR3 DNA follows: TGTGCCAGCAGCTTCGGCTCCTATAATTCACCCCTCCACTTT.

J is TRBJ1-2 and V is TRBV5-1, with 9 bases lining up with TRBD1. CDR3 length: 14 residues. Germline loops: CDR1 SGHRS, CDR2 YFSETQ. V dropped 4 bases and J dropped 1; count of bases not matched to a gene: 2. For the CDR3, the DNA is TGCGCCAGCAGCCGGACAGGGGATAACTATGGCTACACCTTC. It specifies CASSRTGDNYGYTF.

The V gene is TRBV5-1, the J gene TRBJ2-3, with D tentatively TRBD1 or TRBD2 (5 bases each). CDR1 SGHRS and CDR2 YFSETQ come from the germline V gene. V dropped 7 bases and J dropped 0 bases, with 9 bases sitting between them. The CDR3 covers 13 residues. The CDR3 sequence is CASAWGSTDTQYF. DNA of the CDR3: TGCGCCAGCGCCTGGGGGAGCACAGATACGCAGTATTTT.

The rearrangement links TRBV6-5 to TRBJ1-1, with D unresolved. CDR1 is MNHEY, CDR2 SVGAGI, per germline. This CDR3 has 13 amino acids. The germline V and J ends were trimmed by 11 bases and 1 base, with 14 bases remaining between them. The CDR3 DNA reads TGTGCCGGGTGTGTCGCGGCGAACACTGAAGCTTTCTTT. Translation: CAGCVAANTEAFF.

The chain links TRBV6-6 to TRBJ1-2; D ambiguous. There are 12 residues in the CDR3. V lost 0 bases and J 6 bases, leaving 5 bases between the germline ends. Germline CDR1 MNHNY, CDR2 SVGAGI (reference sequence). The DNA of the CDR3 is TGTGCCAGCAGTTACTCGGGTGATGGCTACACCTTC. Translated, it gives CASSYSGDGYTF.

The J gene is TRBJ2-5, the V gene TRBV11-2; 7 nucleotides line up with TRBD1. Germline lookup yields CDR1 SGHAT and CDR2 FQNNGV. The CDR3 covers 16 residues. V lost 5 bases, J lost 5 bases, and 14 bases stayed unmatched. For the CDR3, the DNA is TGTGCCAGCAGCCCCCTCACAGGGGCCGCGACGGAGACCCAGTACTTC. Translation gives CASSPLTGAATETQYF.

This CDR3 reads CSASKGGGEQFF. Written as DNA, the CDR3 is TGCAGTGCTAGTAAAGGGGGCGGTGAGCAGTTCTTC. The rearrangement uses TRBV20-1 and TRBJ2-1, with 7 bases matching TRBD1. Germline loops: CDR1 DFQATT, CDR2 SNEGSKA (reference sequence). J gave up 9 bases and V 3 bases, and 5 bases lay outside the gene matches. The CDR3 has 12 residues.